This T cell receptor beta chain originates from a study of T cell responses to AZD1222 COVID-19 vaccine (dated by TCRdb to 2020 to 2022). Context from the whole study: A total of around 240 trial participants underwent TCR sequencing, of whom around 200 received two doses of AZD1222 and about 26 received two doses of the MenACWY control vaccine. Enrollment into the trials was organized by age into subgroups of 18-55, 56-69 and 70-plus years, and those subgroups contained roughly 150, 30 and 60 TCR-sequenced participants, respectively.

Note on this clone: Its specific antigen is unknown. No base-level quality is on record; no much larger clone is a single base apart.

Interpreted using the paper, the time point label stands for: about 28 days (+/-7) after the second vaccine dose. AZD1222 recipients with second doses at about 4 weeks or about 12 weeks were pooled, because spike-specific TCR depth and breadth did not differ between schedules. Vaccinee samples came from UK trials COV001 and COV002, including a single-blind randomized controlled phase 2/3 trial of AZD1222 (ChAdOx1 nCoV-19) in healthy adults. For TCRbeta chain sequencing, PBMC samples were collected from trial participants at day 0 and at day 28 after the second dose. General study outcomes and caveats: The 56-69-year group was small, and its depth increase did not reach significance, likely because of low power. Reportedly, almost half of the unique spike-specific TCRs recognized epitopes lying outside the regions that are mutated in the B.1.351 and B.1.1.7 variants. The whole spike protein was spanned by vaccine-associated CD4 TCRs, and dominant responses were seen in regions 160-218 and 743-854. Because no day 14 peak-response samples were available, repertoires were characterized only after the peak T cell response. Participants were mostly white British and included more females than males, and it was suggested by the authors that clonal diversity may have been underestimated. Conclusions about previously exposed vaccinees were limited because only six AZD1222 recipients were SARS-CoV-2 seropositive at baseline. After two AZD1222 doses, both the breadth and the depth of spike-specific TCRs were significantly higher than at day 0 and than in MenACWY recipients.

From the germline V gene (reference sequence), CDR1 is LNHDA and CDR2 is SQIVND. From V the trimming removes 10 bases and from J it removes 0 bases, while the gene matches leave 4 bases of the junction unaccounted for. The CDR3 sequence holds 14 residues, the cysteine and phenylalanine included. Only the CDR3 portion is preserved as DNA: 42 bases, with reading frame beginning at the first base. The CDR3 regions of human TCRbeta chains were subjected to immunosequencing. The paper's processing steps were these. Repertoire TCRs were matched against a reference library of SARS-CoV-2-specific TCRs generated with the MIRA antigen-specificity platform. Breadth meant the fraction of unique TCRs that were SARS-CoV-2-associated, whereas depth meant the fraction of total T cells that were SARS-CoV-2-associated. Using the MIRA data, each spike-specific TCR was mapped to the spike region that the TCR reacts to and placed in a CD4 or CD8 class. Log10-transformed breadth and depth values were compared by one-way ANOVA with Sidak's multiple comparisons tests. The table comes from immuneACCESS by way of TCRdb, which keeps in-frame sequences with V and J called. Part of the clones is missing from these tables; in studies checked, under half for an unresolved V gene and the rest for unknown reasons. The V and J calls and clone size are taken from that table; D and trimming were inferred from the DNA. For this sample there are around 170,000 clones; 92% appear just once. Of the sample, roughly 2% is held by the ten largest clones.

This receptor was obtained from an adult who received the AZD1222 COVID-19 vaccine. This sequence uses TRBV19 and TRBJ1-3; 9 central nucleotides agree with TRBD1. Specimen: peripheral blood, collected 28 days after the second AZD1222 dose. DNA sequence: TGTGCCACCGGGACAGGGAACTCTGGAAACACCATATATTTT. This encodes CATGTGNSGNTIYF. The entire variable domain, with the stretches around the CDR3 drawn from the reference TRBV19 and TRBJ1-3 proteins, is DGGITQSPKYLFRKEGQNVTLSCEQNLNHDAMYWYRQDPGQGLRLIYYSQIVNDFQKGDIAEGYSVSREKKESFPLTVTSAQKNPTAFYLCATGTGNSGNTIYFGEGSWLTVV.